The 11 T cell receptor beta chains reported below all come from one sample, sequenced in a study of graft-versus-host responses after intestinal transplantation (dated by TCRdb to the early 2020s). Library method: the immunoSEQ multiplex PCR assay. The table comes from immuneACCESS by way of TCRdb, which keeps in-frame sequences with V and J called. Part of the clones is missing from these tables; in studies checked, under half for an unresolved V gene and the rest for unknown reasons. The sample includes about 40,000 clones, with about 90% observed a single time. The leading ten clones occupy 2% to 2.5% of the sample. The input for sequencing was PBMCs, taken 300 to 320 days after intestinal transplant. The receptors stem from a human patient who received an intestinal transplant, so some T cells may come from the graft donor.

V gene TRBV29-1 combines with J gene TRBJ1-1; TRBD1 might be the D (5 bases). Trimming removed 4 bases at V and 4 bases at J, with 10 bases between. The CDR3 extends over 12 amino acids. CDR1 is SQVTM, CDR2 ANQGSEA, per germline. CDR3 in amino acids: CSVGGRGTEAFF. DNA for the CDR3: TGCAGCGTTGGCGGAAGGGGCACTGAAGCTTTCTTT. Looking up the rest from reference TRBV29-1 and TRBJ1-1 gives the full variable domain: SAVISQKPSRDICQRGTSLTIQCQVDSQVTMMFWYRQQPGQSLTLIATANQGSEATYESGFVIDKFPISRPNLTFSTLTVSNMSPEDSSIYLCSVGGRGTEAFFGQGTRLTVV.

The rearrangement uses TRBV5-1 and TRBJ1-1, with 9 bases aligning to TRBD1. This CDR3 has 14 residues. The junction had 2 bases not matched to a gene; V was cut back by 4 bases and J by 1 base. Germline values: CDR1 SGHRS, CDR2 YFSETQ. The CDR3 spells CASSEGQGNTEAFF. DNA for the CDR3: TGCGCCAGCAGCGAGGGACAGGGGAACACTGAAGCTTTCTTT.

The rearrangement joins TRBV6-5 to TRBJ1-1, with 9 bases fitting TRBD1. J was trimmed by 3 bases and V by 4 bases; bases with no gene match: 9. CDR3 length: 16 residues. The germline gives CDR1 MNHEY, CDR2 SVGAGI. This chain's CDR3 is CASSSWGQGEDTEAFF. The CDR3, as DNA: TGTGCCAGCAGTTCCTGGGGACAGGGAGAGGACACTGAAGCTTTCTTT.

The chain has TRBV6-5 and TRBJ2-7; 7 bases are a match to TRBD1. The length of the CDR3 is 15 residues. Trimming removed 3 bases from V and 4 bases from J; junction bases left unmatched: 9. In germline, CDR1 is MNHEY, CDR2 SVGAGI. The CDR3 here is CASSYSRQGVYEQYF. In nucleotides, the CDR3 is TGTGCCAGCAGTTATTCCCGACAGGGTGTGTACGAGCAGTACTTC.

The chain has TRBV5-1 and TRBJ1-1; possible D gene TRBD1, 5 bases. CDR1 SGHRS and CDR2 YFSETQ come from the germline V gene. V gave up 2 bases and J gave up 1 base, with 9 bases separating them. This CDR3 is built from 14 residues. CDR3 loop: CASSFGTENTEAFF. Written as DNA, the CDR3 is TGCGCCAGCAGCTTTGGGACGGAGAACACTGAAGCTTTCTTT.

The chain is built from TRBV6-5 and TRBJ1-2; D not resolved. V was clipped by 2 bases and J by 0 bases, with 10 bases between them. Germline values: CDR1 MNHEY, CDR2 SVGAGI. The CDR3 totals 15 residues. CDR3 loop: CASSYGVSTNYGYTF. CDR3 sequence (DNA): TGTGCCAGCAGTTACGGTGTCAGCACTAACTATGGCTACACCTTC.

The gene calls are TRBV7-2 and TRBJ1-4; D might be TRBD1 (6 bases). V was shortened by 5 bases and J by 5 bases, with 18 bases between the two germline ends. Looked up from germline, CDR1 is SGHTA and CDR2 is FQGNSA. The CDR3 runs to 16 residues. The DNA of the CDR3 is TGTGCCAGCAGCCCTGGTAACAGGGTCAAAAATGAAAAACTGTTTTTT. It is translated as CASSPGNRVKNEKLFF.

The chain links TRBV15 to TRBJ2-1; 7 bases agree with TRBD2. Germline lookup yields CDR1 LNHNV and CDR2 YYDKDF (reference sequence). The CDR3 covers 14 residues. Unmatched junction bases numbered 4, after V lost 5 bases and J lost 3 bases. As DNA, the CDR3 is TGTGCCACCAGCCGTGGCGGGAGCTACAATGAGCAGTTCTTC. Protein: CATSRGGSYNEQFF.

The chain couples TRBV28 to TRBJ1-3; D is ambiguous. V lost 2 bases, J lost 4 bases, and 6 bases lay in between. Looked up from germline, CDR1 is MDHEN and CDR2 is SYDVKM. The CDR3 is 13 residues long. The CDR3 spells CASSLLRGNTIYF. For the CDR3, the DNA is TGTGCCAGCAGTTTACTGAGGGGAAACACCATATATTTT.

The chain carries TRBV30 and TRBJ2-7, with D maybe TRBD1 (6 bases). The CDR3 sequence is 18 residues long. The V and J ends lost 1 base and 5 bases respectively, with 27 bases between them. The germline gives CDR1 GTSNPN, CDR2 SVGIG (reference sequence). The CDR3 is CAWSEAIHLNRVRDEQYF. CDR3 sequence (DNA): TGTGCCTGGAGTGAAGCTATACACCTAAACAGGGTTCGGGACGAGCAGTACTTC. Drawing the rest from reference TRBV30 and TRBJ2-7, the complete variable domain is SQTIHQWPATLVQPVGSPLSLECTVEGTSNPNLYWYRQAAGRGLQLLFYSVGIGQISSEVPQNLSASRPQDRQFILSSKKLLLSDSGFYLCAWSEAIHLNRVRDEQYFGPGTRLTVT.

The V gene is TRBV28, the J gene TRBJ1-5, with TRBD1 matching 9 bases. The J segment lost 1 base and the V segment lost 7 bases, leaving 17 bases of the junction unmatched. This CDR3 comprises 19 residues. Germline V CDR1 and CDR2: MDHEN, SYDVKM. The CDR3 DNA follows: TGTGCCAGCACCCGAGACGGCCGTACAGGGGGCTCGAGCAATCAGCCCCAGCATTTT. Its translation is CASTRDGRTGGSSNQPQHF.